Described below is a single T cell receptor beta chain sequence and its context. These data come from a study of blood T cell repertoires in COVID-19. Study-wide background: Sites across the United States, Italy and Spain contributed samples from acute and convalescent COVID-19. PBMCs, B-cell-depleted T cells, or T cells provided the cDNA or gDNA that made up the material.

The CDR3 loop spans 14 amino acids. The J segment lost 3 bases and the V segment lost 6 bases, leaving 6 bases of the junction unmatched. Germline-derived CDR1 and CDR2 are SGHRS and YFSETQ. In the authors' workflow: Reference gene primer amplification gave estimated nucleated cell counts. The assay was immunoSEQ multiplex PCR, and TCRdb's table has in-frame clones only and misses some. The V and J calls and clone size come from that table; D and trimming were worked out from the DNA. This sample has fewer than 500,000 clones, with 85% to 90% found just once. The sequencing input was peripheral blood. The receptor was isolated from a man younger than 35 with COVID-19, enrolled during active disease. The chain couples TRBV5-1 to TRBJ2-7; 10 bases line up with TRBD1. The CDR3 DNA reads TGCGCCAGCACCAAGACAGGGGGCGGCTACGAGCAGTACTTC. This codes for CASTKTGGGYEQYF.